These 7 T cell receptor beta chains came from one sample sequenced in a study of CD8+CD57+ T cells in acquired aplastic anemia. The patients chosen for sequencing had shown expansion of CD8+CD57+ cells (detected by flow cytometry). TCR beta VDJ and CDR3 profiles were obtained from a genomic DNA template. A single record per CDR3 protein comes from TCRdb applying MiXCR to the reads. The data show 90,000 to 150,000 distinct CDR3 sequences, approximately 50% seen once. The sequencing input was sorted CD4+, CD8+, or CD8+CD57+ T cells (not recorded which) from PBMCs. All receptors come from a human donor with aplastic anemia.

This chain connects TRBV15 to TRBJ2-5; 7 bases map to TRBD2. V shed 3 bases, J shed 2 bases, and the junction held 6 bases outside the gene matches. This CDR3 spans 15 amino acids. Germline CDR1 reads LNHNV; CDR2 reads YYDKDF (reference sequence). The CDR3, as DNA: TGTGCCACCAGCAGTAAAACAGCGGGACAAGAGACCCAGTACTTC. Translated, it gives CATSSKTAGQETQYF.

The chain carries TRBV6-1 and TRBJ2-6; D unresolved. The CDR3 spans 19 residues. The germline CDR1 and CDR2 sequences are MNHNS and SASEGT. Trimming stripped 1 base from V and 0 bases from J, with 16 bases between. The chain's CDR3 is CASSEGIGQDDSGANVLTF. CDR3 DNA sequence: TGTGCCAGCAGTGAAGGTATCGGGCAGGATGACTCTGGGGCCAACGTCCTGACTTTC.

This clonotype was seen a single time. The V and J genes are TRBV7-2 and TRBJ1-1, with D uncertain. The CDR3 spans 15 residues. Germline V CDR1 and CDR2: SGHTA, FQGNSA. The V and J ends lost 5 bases and 0 bases respectively, with 13 bases between them. The CDR3 DNA sequence: TGTGCCAGCAGCCCCCTAGGGCTCATGAACACTGAAGCTTTCTTT. Protein sequence: CASSPLGLMNTEAFF.

This clonotype was picked up a small number of times. The V gene is TRBV4-3, the J gene TRBJ2-2; 7 nucleotides line up with TRBD1. CDR1 is LGHNA, CDR2 YSLEER, per germline. The CDR3 loop spans 17 amino acids. With V trimmed by 1 base and J by 3 bases, 8 bases remained unmatched. For the CDR3, the DNA is TGCGCCAGCAGCCAAGTGATCGGACAGGAACACACCGGGGAGCTGTTTTTT. This translates into CASSQVIGQEHTGELFF.

The rearrangement joins TRBV29-1 to TRBJ2-1, with D perhaps assigned TRBD1 or TRBD2 (5 bases each). The CDR3 is 15 amino acids. The V end was cut by 6 bases, the J end by 8 bases, with 23 bases between. Germline CDR1 and CDR2: SQVTM and ANQGSEA. CDR3 DNA: TGCAGCGTAGCTACGTGGCAGGGACCCATGGATGAGCAGTTCTTC. Its protein product is CSVATWQGPMDEQFF.

This sequence joins TRBV5-1 and TRBJ1-4; the match to TRBD1 covers 7 bases. The CDR3 contains 14 residues. Per the germline V gene, CDR1 is SGHRS and CDR2 is YFSETQ. V lost 7 bases and J lost 7; bases outside the gene matches: 10. The CDR3 spells CASRTTGVGEKLFF. CDR3 DNA sequence: TGCGCCAGCCGGACAACAGGGGTTGGTGAAAAACTGTTTTTT.

The rearrangement joins TRBV10-3 to TRBJ2-3, with TRBD2 identical over 12 bases. Per the germline V gene, CDR1 is ENHRY and CDR2 is SYGVKD. J gave up 6 bases and V 4 bases, and 14 bases lay outside the gene matches. The CDR3 totals 18 residues. CDR3 residues: CAISGHIPGLAGMDTQYF. DNA for the CDR3: TGTGCCATCAGTGGACACATTCCGGGACTAGCGGGTATGGATACGCAGTATTTT.